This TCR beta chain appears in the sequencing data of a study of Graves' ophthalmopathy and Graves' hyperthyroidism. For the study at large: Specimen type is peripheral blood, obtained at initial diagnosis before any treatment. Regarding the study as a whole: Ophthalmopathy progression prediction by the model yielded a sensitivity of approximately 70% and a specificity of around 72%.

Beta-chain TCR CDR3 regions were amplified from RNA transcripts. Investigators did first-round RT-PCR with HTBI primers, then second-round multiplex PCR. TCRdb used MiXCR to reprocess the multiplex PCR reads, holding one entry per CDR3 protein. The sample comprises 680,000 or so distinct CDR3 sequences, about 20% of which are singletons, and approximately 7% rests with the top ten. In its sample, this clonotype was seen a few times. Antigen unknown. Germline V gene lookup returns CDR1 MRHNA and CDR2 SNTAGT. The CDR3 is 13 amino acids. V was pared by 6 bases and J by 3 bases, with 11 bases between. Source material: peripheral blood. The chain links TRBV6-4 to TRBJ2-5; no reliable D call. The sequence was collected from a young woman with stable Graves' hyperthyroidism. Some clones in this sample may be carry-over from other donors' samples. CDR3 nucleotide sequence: TGTGCCAGCAGCTACAGACCCGAAGAGACCCAGTACTTC. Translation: CASSYRPEETQYF.